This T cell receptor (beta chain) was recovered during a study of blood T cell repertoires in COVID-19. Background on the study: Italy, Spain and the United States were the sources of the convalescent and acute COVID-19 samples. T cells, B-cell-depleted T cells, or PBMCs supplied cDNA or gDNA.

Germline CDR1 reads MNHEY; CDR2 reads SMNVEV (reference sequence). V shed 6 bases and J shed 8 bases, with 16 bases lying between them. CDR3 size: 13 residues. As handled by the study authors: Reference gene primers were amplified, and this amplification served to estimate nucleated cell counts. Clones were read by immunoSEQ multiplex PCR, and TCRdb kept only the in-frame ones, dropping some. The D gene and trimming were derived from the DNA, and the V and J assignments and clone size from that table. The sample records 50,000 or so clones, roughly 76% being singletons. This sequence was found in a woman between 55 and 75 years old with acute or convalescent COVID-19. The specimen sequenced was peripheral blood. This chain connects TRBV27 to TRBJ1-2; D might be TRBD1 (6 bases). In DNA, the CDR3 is TGTGCCAGCAGCAGCAGGGGTGGATACGGCTACACCTTC. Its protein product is CASSSRGGYGYTF.